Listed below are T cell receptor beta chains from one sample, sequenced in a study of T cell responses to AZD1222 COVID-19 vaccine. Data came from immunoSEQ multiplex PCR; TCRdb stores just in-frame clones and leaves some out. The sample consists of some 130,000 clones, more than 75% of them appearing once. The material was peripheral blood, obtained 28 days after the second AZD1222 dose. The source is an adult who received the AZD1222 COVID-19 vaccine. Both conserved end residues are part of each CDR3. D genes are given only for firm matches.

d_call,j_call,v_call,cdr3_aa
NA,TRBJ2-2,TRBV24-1,CATSVGRGRLFF
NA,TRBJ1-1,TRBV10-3,CAISGGGFNTEAFF
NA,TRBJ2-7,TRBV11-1,CASSFGLISYEQYF
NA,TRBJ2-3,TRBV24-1,CATSDFRGSTDTQYF
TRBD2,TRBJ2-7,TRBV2,CASRLAGGSSYEQYF
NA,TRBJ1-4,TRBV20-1,CSASPDSATGKLFF
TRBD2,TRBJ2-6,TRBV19,CASSIGGRGPGANVLTF
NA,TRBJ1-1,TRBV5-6,CASSFFQGLGTEAFF
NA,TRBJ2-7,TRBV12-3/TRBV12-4,CASSPGLPRQYF
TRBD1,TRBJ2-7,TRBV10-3,CAISAPGTVSYEQYF
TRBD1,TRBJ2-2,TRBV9,CASSRTRQGLNTGELFF
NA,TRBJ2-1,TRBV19,CASSMGLGTLNEQFF
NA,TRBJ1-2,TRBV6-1,CASSEGGGYTF
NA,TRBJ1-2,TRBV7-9,CASSFQEGGYTF
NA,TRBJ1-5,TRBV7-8,CASSSDSFSNQPQHF
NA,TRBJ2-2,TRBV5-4,CASGLDGYTGELFF
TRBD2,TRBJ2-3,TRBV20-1,CSASHLAEGDTQYF
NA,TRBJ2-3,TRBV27,CASSYDSYRDTQYF
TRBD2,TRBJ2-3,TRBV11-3,CASSRSGSPDTQYF
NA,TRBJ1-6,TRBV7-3,CASSSSGRWSSPLHF
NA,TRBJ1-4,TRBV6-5,CASSWGTEKLFF
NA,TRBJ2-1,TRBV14,CASSWGMAYNEQFF
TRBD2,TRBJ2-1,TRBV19,CASGLAGGDYNEQFF
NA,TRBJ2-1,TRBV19,CASSTIALNEQFF
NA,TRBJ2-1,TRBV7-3,CASSKTQDHEQFF
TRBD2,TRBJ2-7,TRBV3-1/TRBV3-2,CASSQGASGYEQYF
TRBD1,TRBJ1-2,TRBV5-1,CASSSQGDYGYTF
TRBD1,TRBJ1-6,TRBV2,CASSGQGSSYNSPLHF
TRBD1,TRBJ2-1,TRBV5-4,CASSRQGESSKFF
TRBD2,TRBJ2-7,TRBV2,CASSPALAGGPYEQYF
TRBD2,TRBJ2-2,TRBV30,CAWSGRSKRDGTGELFF
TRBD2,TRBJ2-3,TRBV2,CAGRGGRVTDTQYF
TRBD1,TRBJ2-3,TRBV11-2,CASSFNRGATDTQYF
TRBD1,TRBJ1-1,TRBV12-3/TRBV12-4,CASSRTGRTEAFF
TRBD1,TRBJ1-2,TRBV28,CASSRPGQGYYGYTF
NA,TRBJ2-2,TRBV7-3,CASSPPSGELFF
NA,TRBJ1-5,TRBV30,CAWSVPSYSNQPQHF
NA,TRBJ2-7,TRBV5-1,CASSLPVAYEQYF
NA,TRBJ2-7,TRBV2,CASSELSEQYF
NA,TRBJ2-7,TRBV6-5,CASSHGWKSYEQYF